Listed below are T cell receptor beta chains from one sample, sequenced in a study of blood T cell repertoires in COVID-19. Sequenced by immunoSEQ multiplex PCR; TCRdb stores in-frame clones only, minus some. The table includes roughly 86,000 clones, roughly 82% detected once. The sample taken for sequencing was peripheral blood. All receptors derive from a human donor in a cohort sampled during active COVID-19. CDR3s include the opening cysteine and the closing phenylalanine or tryptophan. The order of the fields is J gene, V gene, CDR3 length, clone size, D gene, CDR3 protein, CDR3 DNA. The D gene is left open where the match is weak. Clone size appears in some rows only: once, few, many, or a class for an expanded clone.

TRBJ2-3,TRBV29-1,13,NA,TRBD1,CSVDGTEYYTQYF,TGCAGCGTGGACGGGACAGAATATTATACGCAGTATTTT
TRBJ1-5,TRBV3-1/TRBV3-2,17,NA,NA,CASSQGRQGISNQPQHF,TGTGCCAGCAGCCAAGGACGTCAGGGTATAAGCAATCAGCCCCAGCATTTT
TRBJ2-1,TRBV7-9,14,NA,TRBD1,CASSLDRGHHEQFF,TGTGCCAGCAGCCTCGACAGGGGGCACCATGAGCAGTTCTTC
TRBJ2-1,TRBV15,15,NA,TRBD2,CATSSRGGEHNEQFF,TGTGCCACCAGCAGTCGCGGGGGGGAACACAATGAGCAGTTCTTC
TRBJ1-1,TRBV28,17,NA,NA,CASPPRLRSRETLATFF,TGTGCCAGCCCCCCACGGTTGAGGAGCCGTGAAACACTAGCGACTTTCTTT
TRBJ2-3,TRBV4-1,16,few,NA,CASSQGNGVSTDTQYF,TGCGCCAGCAGCCAAGGGAACGGGGTTAGCACAGATACGCAGTATTTT
TRBJ2-1,TRBV19,13,NA,NA,CASTKIGVNEQFF,TGTGCCAGTACCAAGATAGGAGTGAATGAGCAGTTCTTC
TRBJ2-6,TRBV27,13,NA,NA,CASSLRGANVLTF,TGTGCCAGCAGTTTGAGGGGGGCCAACGTCCTGACTTTC
TRBJ2-2,TRBV5-1,16,NA,NA,CASSLARGANTGELFF,TGCGCCAGCAGCTTGGCTCGGGGGGCTAACACCGGGGAGCTGTTTTTT
TRBJ1-1,TRBV28,13,NA,TRBD1,CASGTGGRTEAFF,TGTGCCAGCGGAACAGGGGGACGGACTGAAGCTTTCTTT
TRBJ1-2,TRBV7-9,14,NA,NA,CASSSLGANYGYTF,TGTGCCAGCAGCTCGCTCGGAGCTAACTATGGCTACACCTTC
TRBJ2-7,TRBV7-3,15,NA,NA,CASSPRGGGEYEQYF,TGTGCCAGCAGCCCACGAGGAGGGGGCGAATACGAGCAGTACTTC
TRBJ1-2,TRBV11-2,15,NA,NA,CASSLDRGAGYGYTF,TGTGCCAGCAGCTTAGATCGGGGGGCAGGCTATGGCTACACCTTC
TRBJ1-6,TRBV28,15,NA,NA,CASSLHAQTNSPLHF,TGTGCCAGCAGTTTGCATGCACAGACTAATTCACCCCTCCACTTT
TRBJ1-5,TRBV27,16,few,NA,CASSLSPTGRNQPQHF,TGTGCCAGCAGTTTATCCCCGACGGGGAGGAATCAGCCCCAGCATTTT
TRBJ2-5,TRBV3-1/TRBV3-2,13,NA,NA,CASSQGRQETQYF,TGTGCCAGCAGCCAAGGCAGACAAGAGACCCAGTACTTC
TRBJ2-7,TRBV25-1,14,few,NA,CASSEFLSSYEQYF,TGTGCCAGCAGTGAATTCCTATCCTCCTACGAGCAGTACTTC
TRBJ1-6,TRBV21-1,20,NA,NA,CASSKVDKWRPPSYNSPLHF,TGTGCCAGCAGCAAAGTTGATAAGTGGAGGCCCCCCTCCTATAATTCACCCCTCCACTTT
TRBJ1-1,TRBV3-1/TRBV3-2,16,NA,NA,CASSQRGWGSDTEAFF,TGTGCCAGCAGCCAAAGGGGTTGGGGAAGCGACACTGAAGCTTTCTTT
TRBJ2-7,TRBV7-2,12,NA,NA,CASSLFRGEQYF,TGTGCCAGCAGCTTATTTCGAGGCGAGCAGTACTTC
TRBJ1-1,TRBV7-2,15,NA,NA,CASSPGGTLNTEAFF,TGTGCCAGCAGCCCAGGTGGGACATTGAACACTGAAGCTTTCTTT
TRBJ1-1,TRBV5-1,14,NA,TRBD1,CASSLRQGSAEAFF,TGCGCCAGCAGCTTGCGACAGGGGAGCGCTGAAGCTTTCTTT
TRBJ2-4,TRBV2,13,NA,TRBD1,CASSGRTGYIQYF,TGTGCCAGCAGTGGTCGGACAGGCTACATTCAGTACTTC
TRBJ2-3,TRBV28,14,NA,TRBD1,CASNSQGAEDTQYF,TGTGCCAGCAACTCACAGGGGGCCGAAGATACGCAGTATTTT
TRBJ2-1,TRBV18,13,NA,NA,CASSPLEGNEQFF,TGTGCCAGCTCACCTCTGGAGGGCAATGAGCAGTTCTTC
TRBJ2-7,TRBV7-2,13,NA,TRBD1,CASRQQGAYEQYF,TGTGCCAGCAGACAACAGGGGGCCTACGAGCAGTACTTC
TRBJ2-7,TRBV7-2,17,NA,TRBD2,CASSLTPGTSGAYEQYF,TGTGCCAGCAGCTTAACCCCTGGGACTAGCGGGGCGTACGAGCAGTACTTC
TRBJ2-7,TRBV5-5,14,NA,NA,CASSLAGGSNEQYF,TGTGCCAGCAGCTTGGCAGGGGGGTCCAACGAGCAGTACTTC
TRBJ2-1,TRBV7-6,16,NA,TRBD2,CASSLGRGAVYNEQFF,TGTGCCAGCAGCTTAGGGCGGGGGGCTGTATACAATGAGCAGTTCTTC
TRBJ1-1,TRBV5-1,16,NA,NA,CASSLAGSISNTEAFF,TGCGCCAGCAGCTTGGCAGGCTCTATTTCGAACACTGAAGCTTTCTTT
TRBJ2-3,TRBV4-1,18,NA,TRBD1,CASSQVHLGTGGTDTQYF,TGCGCCAGCAGCCAAGTACATTTGGGGACAGGGGGCACAGATACGCAGTATTTT
TRBJ1-1,TRBV2,14,NA,TRBD1,CASIRDRGRTEAFF,TGTGCCAGCATCAGGGACAGGGGCAGGACTGAAGCTTTCTTT
TRBJ2-5,TRBV18,15,NA,TRBD1,CASSRGQGEIETQYF,TGTGCCAGCTCACGGGGACAGGGGGAGATAGAGACCCAGTACTTC
TRBJ1-1,TRBV2,13,NA,NA,CASSTTGNTEAFF,TGTGCCAGCAGTACAACGGGGAACACTGAAGCTTTCTTT
TRBJ1-5,TRBV12-3/TRBV12-4,12,NA,NA,CASSDRQAAQHF,TGTGCCAGCAGTGACAGACAGGCAGCCCAGCATTTT
TRBJ2-5,TRBV11-2,14,NA,NA,CASSLALTQETQYF,TGTGCCAGCAGCTTAGCACTAACCCAAGAGACCCAGTACTTC
TRBJ2-7,TRBV11-2,15,NA,NA,CASSLDQAGFREQYF,TGTGCCAGCAGCTTAGATCAGGCAGGGTTTCGCGAGCAGTACTTC
TRBJ2-1,TRBV4-2,16,NA,NA,CASSQLKGGLYNEQFF,TGTGCCAGCAGCCAACTAAAGGGGGGGCTGTACAATGAGCAGTTCTTC
TRBJ2-2,TRBV5-1,16,NA,TRBD2,CASSLGTSGNTGELFF,TGCGCCAGCAGCTTAGGGACTAGCGGGAACACCGGGGAGCTGTTTTTT
TRBJ1-4,TRBV28,11,NA,NA,CASRYNEKLFF,TGTGCCAGCAGGTATAATGAAAAACTGTTTTTT
TRBJ2-7,TRBV4-2,13,NA,NA,CASSQDLVAEQYF,TGTGCCAGCAGCCAAGATCTTGTGGCAGAGCAGTACTTC
TRBJ1-3,TRBV11-1,15,once,NA,CASRQDPVPGNTIYF,TGTGCCAGCAGGCAAGATCCAGTCCCTGGAAACACCATATATTTT
TRBJ2-3,TRBV5-6,14,NA,NA,CASSPGLYTDTQYF,TGTGCCAGCAGCCCGGGACTTTACACAGATACGCAGTATTTT
TRBJ2-7,TRBV27,15,NA,NA,CASSSPLPGRGEQYF,TGTGCCAGCAGTTCGCCGTTACCGGGCAGGGGCGAGCAGTACTTC
TRBJ2-7,TRBV5-8,15,few,NA,CASSLRSPGAYEQYF,TGTGCCAGCAGCTTACGGTCCCCAGGGGCTTACGAGCAGTACTTC